Shown below are 19 T cell receptor beta chains from a single sample sequenced in a study of blood T cell repertoires in COVID-19 (dated by TCRdb to the early 2020s). The library came from the immunoSEQ multiplex PCR assay. Drawn from immuneACCESS, this table holds only the in-frame rearrangements with V and J called that TCRdb kept. Clones are partly lost; checked studies trace under half to an unresolved V gene and leave the rest unexplained. The sample contains about 360,000 clones, approximately 86% of them found a single time. The ten largest clones take up over 2.5% of the sample. Specimen: peripheral blood. These receptors all come from a human donor in a cohort sampled during active COVID-19.

This sequence joins TRBV28 and TRBJ2-6; D not certain. Germline V lookup: CDR1 MDHEN, CDR2 SYDVKM. Between the trimmed V and J ends, which lost 3 bases and 4 bases, there was a span of 13 bases. This CDR3 has 16 residues. CDR3 protein: CASSLILSSGANVLTF. CDR3 DNA: TGTGCCAGCAGTTTGATATTGTCGAGCGGGGCCAACGTCCTGACTTTC.

V is TRBV19 and J is TRBJ1-6; 10 bases fit TRBD1. CDR1 is LNHDA and CDR2 is SQIVND in the germline V gene (reference sequence). CDR3 length: 18 residues. Trimming removed 9 bases from V and 7 bases from J; junction bases left unmatched: 18. The CDR3 DNA is TGTGCCAGCAAGACAGGGGGCAGCTTCCCCCTACGGAATTCACCCCTCCACTTT. Translated, it gives CASKTGGSFPLRNSPLHF.

This clone was recorded a few times. The rearrangement uses TRBV5-1 and TRBJ1-1; 7 bases agree with TRBD1. The germline CDR1 and CDR2 sequences are SGHRS and YFSETQ. J gave up 1 base and V 4 bases, and 4 bases lay outside the gene matches. CDR3 length: 14 amino acids. CDR3 sequence: CASSQGVTNTEAFF. CDR3 nucleotide sequence: TGCGCCAGCAGCCAGGGGGTAACGAACACTGAAGCTTTCTTT.

The chain uses TRBV3-1 (or the pseudogene TRBV3-2) and TRBJ1-2, with D possibly TRBD1 on 6 matching bases. CDR1 and CDR2 from the germline V gene are LGHDT and YNNKEL (reference sequence). V was pared by 4 bases and J by 4 bases, with 16 bases between. This CDR3 comprises 15 residues. CDR3 DNA sequence: TGTGCCAGCAGCCCCGCTACAGGGTTCGTCTATGGCTACACCTTC. It is translated as CASSPATGFVYGYTF.

The chain has TRBV2 and TRBJ1-3; D gene ambiguous. This CDR3 comprises 14 residues. Trimming took 4 bases from V and 2 from J, leaving 9 bases between them. CDR1 and CDR2 (germline): SNHLY, FYNNEI. CDR3 in DNA: TGTGCCAGCAGTGTTTGGCTCACTGGAAACACCATATATTTT. Its protein is CASSVWLTGNTIYF.

This chain links TRBV30 with TRBJ1-5; 9 bases align to TRBD1. Trimming at V came to 1 base and at J to 3 bases, leaving 10 bases not matched to a gene. Germline CDR1 is GTSNPN and CDR2 is SVGIG (reference sequence). The CDR3 runs 17 residues. CDR3 protein: CAWSAGAGQGANQPQHF. DNA of the CDR3: TGTGCCTGGAGTGCCGGAGCGGGACAGGGCGCCAATCAGCCCCAGCATTTT. Looking up the rest from reference TRBV30 and TRBJ1-5 gives the full variable domain: SQTIHQWPATLVQPVGSPLSLECTVEGTSNPNLYWYRQAAGRGLQLLFYSVGIGQISSEVPQNLSASRPQDRQFILSSKKLLLSDSGFYLCAWSAGAGQGANQPQHFGDGTRLSIL.

This clone was counted once. This chain connects TRBV7-6 to TRBJ2-2; D ambiguous. Germline V gene data show CDR1 as SGHVS and CDR2 as FNYEAQ. Trimming stripped 4 bases from V and 0 bases from J, with 9 bases between. This CDR3 region has 15 residues. The CDR3 bases are TGTGCCAGCAGCTCTTCGGGTGCGAACACCGGGGAGCTGTTTTTT. The encoded protein is CASSSSGANTGELFF.

This clone came up once. The chain couples TRBV18 to TRBJ1-1; D remains unclear. The V end lost 0 bases, the J end lost 8 bases, and 10 bases lay between the germline ends. CDR1 and CDR2 from the germline V gene are KGHSH and LQKENI. The CDR3 is 13 amino acids. The DNA for the CDR3 is TGTGCCAGCTCACCACCGGCGGAGACGGAAGCTTTCTTT. Its protein product is CASSPPAETEAFF.

This clone was observed once. V and J are TRBV4-1 and TRBJ2-1; 8 bases are shared with TRBD1. Per the germline V gene, CDR1 is MGHRA and CDR2 is YSYEKL. The ends lost 3 bases at V and 7 bases at J; junction bases unmatched: 5. The CDR3 has 14 residues. In nucleotides, the CDR3 is TGCGCCAGCAGCCACAGGGGGCGCGTTAATGAGCAGTTCTTC. It codes for CASSHRGRVNEQFF.

The chain carries TRBV2 and TRBJ1-5; TRBD1 agrees at 8 bases. The junction had 4 bases not matched to a gene; V was cut back by 7 bases and J by 5 bases. CDR1 SNHLY and CDR2 FYNNEI come from the germline V gene. The CDR3 loop spans 13 amino acids. The CDR3 coding sequence is TGTGCCAGCACCAGGGGGCGGGATCAGCCCCAGCATTTT. Its translation: CASTRGRDQPQHF. The complete variable domain, with remaining parts taken from reference TRBV2 and TRBJ1-5, reads EPEVTQTPSHQVTQMGQEVILRCVPISNHLYFYWYRQILGQKVEFLVSFYNNEISEKSEIFDDQFSVERPDGSNFTLKIRSTKLEDSAMYFCASTRGRDQPQHFGDGTRLSIL.

The V and J genes are TRBV6-4 and TRBJ2-1; 7 positions agree with TRBD2. The CDR3 loop spans 18 amino acids. The J segment lost 2 bases and the V segment lost 3 bases, leaving 13 bases of the junction unmatched. CDR1 and CDR2 (germline): MRHNA, SNTAGT. The CDR3 reads CASSEFLNWGGAYNEQFF. CDR3 coding DNA: TGTGCCAGCAGTGAATTTCTCAATTGGGGGGGGGCCTACAATGAGCAGTTCTTC.

The gene calls are TRBV30 and TRBJ1-1; 7 bases map to TRBD1. The CDR3 runs to 13 residues. V lost 4 bases to trimming and J lost 3 bases; unmatched junction nucleotides: 5. CDR1 and CDR2 from the germline V gene are GTSNPN and SVGIG (reference sequence). CDR3 sequence (DNA): TGTGCCTGGACTCGCCAGGGGGACACTGAAGCTTTCTTT. Translating it yields CAWTRQGDTEAFF.

DNA of the CDR3: TGTGCCAGCAGTTACTTACGGTTGAACACTGAAGCTTTCTTT. Translated, it gives CASSYLRLNTEAFF. The chain employs TRBV6-2 or TRBV6-3 and TRBJ1-1, with D hard to call. Looked up from germline, CDR1 is MNHEY and CDR2 is SVGEGT. This CDR3 contains 14 residues. Trimming pared 1 base from V and 0 bases from J, leaving 6 bases between.

The chain employs TRBV14 and TRBJ1-4, with a tentative D call TRBD1 (5 bases). Looked up from germline, CDR1 is SGHDN and CDR2 is FVKESK. This CDR3 contains 15 residues. V lost 4 bases, J lost 0 bases, and 9 bases lay in between. The CDR3 DNA reads TGTGCCAGCAGCCGATGGGGGGCAACTAATGAAAAACTGTTTTTT. Its translation: CASSRWGATNEKLFF.

The J gene is TRBJ1-2, the V gene TRBV5-6; possibly TRBD1 for D (6 bases). The CDR3 totals 11 residues. CDR1 and CDR2 from the germline V gene are SGHDT and YYEEEE. The V end was cut by 7 bases, the J end by 13 bases, with 17 bases between. The CDR3 reads CASWGRTGSTF. CDR3 DNA sequence: TGTGCCAGCTGGGGGCGTACAGGGTCCACCTTC. Full variable domain (remainder filled in from reference TRBV5-6 and TRBJ1-2): DAGVTQSPTHLIKTRGQQVTLRCSPKSGHDTVSWYQQALGQGPQFIFQYYEEEERQRGNFPDRFSGHQFPNYSSELNVNALLLGDSALYLCASWGRTGSTFGSGTRLTVV.

The chain carries TRBV9 and TRBJ2-1; 10 bases map to TRBD1. The CDR3 has 15 residues. The germline gives CDR1 SGDLS, CDR2 YYNGEE. The trim removed 3 bases at V and 5 bases at J, leaving 5 bases unmatched. The CDR3 is CASSGTGTGDNEQFF. The CDR3 coding sequence is TGTGCCAGCAGCGGTACCGGGACAGGGGACAATGAGCAGTTCTTC.

This chain joins TRBV3-1 (or the pseudogene TRBV3-2) and TRBJ1-1; 7 bases fit TRBD1. Germline V gene lookup returns CDR1 LGHDT and CDR2 YNNKEL (reference sequence). J gave up 3 bases and V 1 base, and 2 bases lay outside the gene matches. The CDR3 is made up of 14 amino acids. The CDR3 is CASSQVGQDTEAFF. The CDR3 region has the DNA TGTGCCAGCAGCCAAGTCGGACAGGACACTGAAGCTTTCTTT.

This clone appeared a single time. The chain recombines TRBV5-4 with TRBJ2-3; TRBD2 aligns across 7 bases. V lost 0 bases and J lost 4; bases outside the gene matches: 14. The CDR3 is 18 residues long. Germline-derived CDR1 and CDR2 are SGHNT and YYREEE (reference sequence). CDR3 nucleotides: TGTGCCAGCAGCTTGGATAGGCAGGGAGGGTCAGGGTCAGATACGCAGTATTTT. It encodes CASSLDRQGGSGSDTQYF.

CDR3 sequence: CATSPGLAADTQYF. CDR3 bases: TGTGCCACCAGTCCGGGACTAGCAGCAGATACGCAGTATTTT. This chain links TRBV15 with TRBJ2-3, with 9 bases matching TRBD2. The CDR3 loop spans 14 amino acids. In germline, CDR1 is LNHNV, CDR2 YYDKDF (reference sequence). J lost 4 bases, V lost 6 bases, and 5 bases had no gene match.